One sample yielded the 23 T cell receptor beta chains listed below, sequenced in a study of T cells after yellow fever vaccination. MiXCR, applied by TCRdb to the 5' RACE reads, yields one record per CDR3 protein. This table holds 550,000 to 750,000 distinct CDR3 sequences, 13% found once. Sequenced material: PBMCs, taken on the day of the yellow fever booster vaccination. The receptors were gathered from a man aged 25 to 40 who received the YFV17D yellow fever vaccine.

This chain connects TRBV6-5 to TRBJ2-5, with D possibly TRBD1 on 6 matching bases. Germline values: CDR1 MNHEY, CDR2 SVGAGI. The CDR3 loop spans 14 amino acids. V was pared by 3 bases and J by 5 bases, with 13 bases between. CDR3 region: CASSYGTLAETQYF. The CDR3 bases are TGTGCCAGCAGTTATGGGACATTGGCGGAGACCCAGTACTTC.

This clonotype was counted only a few times. This chain uses TRBV5-4 with TRBJ2-1, with D perhaps being TRBD1 or TRBD2 (5 bases each). The V end was cut by 2 bases, the J end by 1 base, with 13 bases between. Germline values: CDR1 SGHNT, CDR2 YYREEE (reference sequence). The CDR3 consists of 16 residues. The CDR3 loop reads CASSLIRGLSYNEQFF. CDR3 nucleotide sequence: TGTGCCAGCAGCTTAATTCGGGGCTTATCCTACAATGAGCAGTTCTTC.

This clonotype occurred a few times. The chain joins TRBV20-1 to TRBJ2-1, with TRBD2 identical over 7 bases. The CDR3 extends over 14 amino acids. V lost 6 bases to trimming and J lost 7 bases; unmatched junction nucleotides: 12. The germline CDR1 and CDR2 sequences are DFQATT and SNEGSKA (reference sequence). The CDR3 bases are TGCAGTGCCCCCACCGGCGCGGGAGAGAATGAGCAGTTCTTC. This translates into CSAPTGAGENEQFF.

This clonotype was seen ten or more times. The chain uses TRBV12-3 or TRBV12-4 and TRBJ1-2; D remains ambiguous. Trimming stripped 6 bases from V and 3 bases from J, with 8 bases between. The CDR3 runs to 12 residues. DNA of the CDR3: TGTGCCAGCAGCCCCCGGGACTATGGCTACACCTTC. As protein: CASSPRDYGYTF.

The chain employs TRBV11-2 and TRBJ2-2; 8 bases match TRBD1. V trimming: 2 bases; J trimming: 3 bases; junction bases outside the gene matches: 11. The CDR3 spans 18 residues. Germline CDR1 SGHAT, CDR2 FQNNGV. DNA of the CDR3: TGTGCCAGCAGCTTAACCCTTCCCAGGGGGCAGGACACCGGGGAGCTGTTTTTT. This sequence encodes CASSLTLPRGQDTGELFF. The full variable domain, in which reference TRBV11-2 and TRBJ2-2 provide the parts outside the CDR3, is EAGVAQSPRYKIIEKRQSVAFWCNPISGHATLYWYQQILGQGPKLLIQFQNNGVVDDSQLPKDRFSAERLKGVDSTLKIQPAKLEDSAVYLCASSLTLPRGQDTGELFFGEGSRLTVL.

This chain uses TRBV7-9 with TRBJ2-7, with D maybe TRBD1 (5 bases). CDR3 size: 14 residues. The germline V gene encodes CDR1 SEHNR and CDR2 FQNEAQ (reference sequence). Trimming took off 3 bases at V and 0 bases at J, with 9 bases between the two ends. The CDR3 DNA is TGTGCCAGCAGCTTCGACAGCGTCTCCTACGAGCAGTACTTC. Its translation is CASSFDSVSYEQYF.

The chain recombines TRBV24-1 with TRBJ2-2; 9 bases map to TRBD1. V dropped 4 bases and J dropped 3; count of bases not matched to a gene: 5. CDR1 and CDR2 (germline): KGHDR, SFDVKD. The CDR3 runs 16 residues. CDR3 loop: CATSDPTGGDTGELFF. The CDR3 nucleotides read TGTGCCACCAGTGACCCAACAGGGGGCGACACCGGGGAGCTGTTTTTT.

The rearrangement links TRBV6-5 to TRBJ2-6; a weak D match, TRBD1 (5 bases). The germline CDR1 and CDR2 sequences are MNHEY and SVGAGI. CDR3 length: 16 residues. V was clipped by 0 bases and J by 2 bases, with 8 bases between them. The CDR3 nucleotides read TGTGCCAGCAGTTACTCCCCAGGGACTGGGGCCAACGTCCTGACTTTC. It codes for CASSYSPGTGANVLTF.

The chain joins TRBV7-2 to TRBJ2-1; a weak D match, TRBD1 (6 bases). Germline CDR1 reads SGHTA; CDR2 reads FQGNSA. CDR3 length: 13 amino acids. Between the trimmed V and J ends, which lost 5 bases and 10 bases, there was a span of 15 bases. CDR3 DNA sequence: TGTGCCAGCAGCCGACCGACCCAGGGGGAGCAGTTCTTC. It is translated as CASSRPTQGEQFF.

J is TRBJ2-7 and V is TRBV20-1; weak D call: TRBD2 (7 bases). Germline V gives CDR1 DFQATT, CDR2 SNEGSKA (reference sequence). The V and J ends lost 4 bases and 3 bases respectively, with 16 bases between them. The CDR3 has 14 amino acids. This CDR3 reads CSATKGGESYEQYF. CDR3 sequence (DNA): TGCAGTGCTACAAAGGGGGGGGAAAGCTACGAGCAGTACTTC.

The rearrangement uses TRBV20-1 and TRBJ2-1; tentative D call: TRBD2 (5 bases). The germline gives CDR1 DFQATT, CDR2 SNEGSKA (reference sequence). The CDR3 spans 12 residues. The V end was cut by 5 bases, the J end by 6 bases, with 11 bases between. The CDR3 here is CSAPTRVNEQFF. The CDR3 DNA reads as TGCAGTGCTCCCACTAGGGTCAATGAGCAGTTCTTC.

This chain joins TRBV7-9 and TRBJ2-7; TRBD1 might be the D (6 bases). CDR1 is SEHNR, CDR2 FQNEAQ, per germline (reference sequence). There are 16 residues in the CDR3. V lost 5 bases, J lost 1 base, and 18 bases lay in between. The CDR3 DNA sequence: TGTGCCAGCAGCCACGAGCTGGCAGGGGAATCCTACGAGCAGTACTTC. It encodes CASSHELAGESYEQYF.

Notes on this clonotype: Relative to the germline gene, one junction end is altered; a read error may explain this. V and J are TRBV4-2 and TRBJ1-4, with D hard to call. The CDR3 has 15 amino acids. Germline CDR1 and CDR2: LGHNA and YNFKEQ. CDR3 loop: CASSQEGSTNEKLFF. The CDR3 DNA follows: TGTGCCAGCAGTCAAGAGGGATCAACTAATGAAAAACTGTTTTTT.

V is TRBV24-1 and J is TRBJ2-7, with TRBD1 as a possible D gene (6 bases). The CDR3 covers 13 residues. Germline loops: CDR1 KGHDR, CDR2 SFDVKD. Trimming removed 6 bases from V and 6 bases from J, with 14 bases in between. CDR3: CATSYRDGGEQYF. The CDR3 DNA sequence: TGTGCCACCAGTTACAGGGATGGAGGCGAGCAGTACTTC.

This clonotype was recorded at least ten times. The V call is TRBV5-1, the J call TRBJ2-3, with a possible D match to TRBD1 (7 bases). Germline CDR1 is SGHRS and CDR2 is YFSETQ. This CDR3 is built from 15 residues. V lost 3 bases and J 2 bases, leaving 13 bases between the germline ends. The CDR3 nucleotides are TGCGCCAGCAGCTGGCGGGGACAGAACACAGATACGCAGTATTTT. Protein sequence: CASSWRGQNTDTQYF. Full variable domain (rest looked up from reference TRBV5-1 and TRBJ2-3): KAGVTQTPRYLIKTRGQQVTLSCSPISGHRSVSWYQQTPGQGLQFLFEYFSETQRNKGNFPGRFSGRQFSNSRSEMNVSTLELGDSALYLCASSWRGQNTDTQYFGPGTRLTVL.

This clonotype was detected many times. The chain has TRBV7-2 and TRBJ2-7; D possibly corresponds to TRBD2 (5 bases). Germline CDR1 SGHTA, CDR2 FQGNSA. Trimming cost V 1 base and J 6 bases, with 7 bases left between them. This CDR3 has 12 residues. The CDR3: CASSLVAREQYF. In DNA, the CDR3 is TGTGCCAGCAGCTTAGTAGCGCGCGAGCAGTACTTC.

V gene TRBV11-1 combines with J gene TRBJ2-1, with 7 nucleotides matching TRBD2. Germline V gene sequence: CDR1 SGHAT, CDR2 FQDESV (reference sequence). The CDR3 runs 18 residues. V dropped 3 bases and J dropped 3; count of bases not matched to a gene: 14. CDR3 DNA: TGTGCCAGCAGCTTCCCCCCCCGCCTGGCGGGAGTCTACAATGAGCAGTTCTTC. Amino acid sequence: CASSFPPRLAGVYNEQFF.

The gene calls are TRBV10-3 and TRBJ2-5; TRBD1 matches 7 bases. Germline lookup yields CDR1 ENHRY and CDR2 SYGVKD. J lost 4 bases, V lost 2 bases, and 1 base had no gene match. The CDR3 is 13 amino acids. The CDR3 reads CAISEDRVETQYF. CDR3 nucleotide sequence: TGTGCCATCAGTGAGGACAGGGTAGAGACCCAGTACTTC.

The table lists this clonotype with many counts. This chain uses TRBV12-3 or TRBV12-4 with TRBJ1-1; D possibly corresponds to TRBD1 (5 bases). This CDR3 spans 12 amino acids. Between the trimmed V and J ends, which lost 8 bases and 5 bases, there was a span of 12 bases. As DNA, the CDR3 is TGTGCCAGCTCCCCGGGGGGGACTGAAGCTTTCTTT. Translated, it gives CASSPGGTEAFF.

V gene TRBV29-1 combines with J gene TRBJ1-2, with a weak D call TRBD1 (5 bases). The V and J ends lost 4 bases and 3 bases respectively, with 12 bases between them. This CDR3 is 13 amino acids long. Germline V gene sequence: CDR1 SQVTM, CDR2 ANQGSEA. For the CDR3, the DNA is TGCAGCGTTGCGGCAGGGAAAGACTATGGCTACACCTTC. Translating gives CSVAAGKDYGYTF.

This clonotype was seen a handful of times. The DNA for the CDR3 is TGTGCCAGCAGTAAGGCGGGGGCCTTCGCTGAGCAGTTCTTC. Translation gives CASSKAGAFAEQFF. The V and J genes are TRBV6-1 and TRBJ2-1, with D possibly being TRBD2 (7 bases). CDR3 size: 14 residues. V lost 5 bases to trimming and J lost 9 bases, with 17 bases between them. Germline V lookup: CDR1 MNHNS, CDR2 SASEGT.

This chain's CDR3 is CASSRGGRETQYF. In DNA, the CDR3 is TGTGCCAGTAGCAGAGGGGGCCGGGAGACCCAGTACTTC. The chain employs TRBV19 and TRBJ2-5, with 7 bases aligning to TRBD1. Germline V gene lookup returns CDR1 LNHDA and CDR2 SQIVND (reference sequence). This CDR3 spans 13 amino acids. V was pared by 6 bases and J by 5 bases, with 6 bases of the junction left unmatched.

This clonotype was counted a few times. This chain joins TRBV25-1 and TRBJ2-1; 9 nucleotides align to TRBD2. The V and J ends lost 4 bases and 5 bases, in that order; junction bases with no gene match: 6. CDR3 length equals 15 residues. In germline, CDR1 is MGHDK, CDR2 SYGVNS. The DNA for the CDR3 is TGTGCCAGCAGTGGGGGGGGACTAGCTGACAATGAGCAGTTCTTC. This encodes CASSGGGLADNEQFF.